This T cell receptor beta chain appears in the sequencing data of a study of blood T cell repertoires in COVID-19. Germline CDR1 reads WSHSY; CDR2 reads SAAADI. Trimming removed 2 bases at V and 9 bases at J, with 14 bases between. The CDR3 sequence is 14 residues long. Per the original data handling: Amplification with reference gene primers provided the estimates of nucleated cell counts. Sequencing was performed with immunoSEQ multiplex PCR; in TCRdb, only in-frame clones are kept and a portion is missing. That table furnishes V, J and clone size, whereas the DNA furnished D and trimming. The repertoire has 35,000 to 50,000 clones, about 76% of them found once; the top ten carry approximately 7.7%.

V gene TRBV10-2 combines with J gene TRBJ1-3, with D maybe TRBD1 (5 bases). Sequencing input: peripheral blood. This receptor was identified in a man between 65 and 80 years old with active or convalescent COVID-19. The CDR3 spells CASSEDGGSSTIYF. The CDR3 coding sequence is TGCGCCAGCAGTGAGGACGGGGGATCCAGCACCATATATTTT.